These 24 T cell receptor beta chains were all obtained from the same sample, sequenced in a study of OX40 agonist ivuxolimab in advanced cancers. Clones were sequenced by immunoSEQ multiplex PCR, and TCRdb holds only the in-frame ones, with some missing. This sample yields tens of thousands of clones, of which approximately 87% are seen a single time; 0.3% to 0.4% belongs to the top ten. The sequencing used CD4+ or CD8+ T cells sorted from blood, collected in a trial of the OX40 agonist ivuxolimab. The receptors shown here come from an adult with an advanced solid tumor such as melanoma, head and neck, liver or kidney cancer.

This CDR3 reads CASSKPGTYGYTF. The CDR3 nucleotides read TGTGCCAGCAGCAAACCCGGGACTTATGGCTACACCTTC. The V call is TRBV21-1, the J call TRBJ1-2. TRBV21-1 is a recognized pseudogene. This CDR3 has 13 residues.

V is TRBV30 and J is TRBJ1-3, with a weak D call TRBD1 (5 bases). Looked up from germline, CDR1 is GTSNPN and CDR2 is SVGIG (reference sequence). The CDR3 spans 14 residues. Trimming took off 0 bases at V and 4 bases at J, with 10 bases between the two ends. CDR3 in DNA: TGTGCCTGGAGTGTACGAGGGGCGGGAAACACCATATATTTT. As protein: CAWSVRGAGNTIYF.

The chain employs TRBV7-2 and TRBJ2-1, with 8 positions matching TRBD2. The germline CDR1 and CDR2 sequences are SGHTA and FQGNSA. This CDR3 comprises 14 residues. V trimming: 7 bases; J trimming: 7 bases; junction bases outside the gene matches: 9. The CDR3 DNA sequence: TGTGCCAGCACCACCGGACTAGCTCCAAATGAGCAGTTCTTC. Its protein is CASTTGLAPNEQFF.

This clone was seen only once. Other DNA sequences in the same sample also yield this CDR3. This chain joins TRBV5-1 and TRBJ1-1; 9 bases map to TRBD1. Germline V lookup: CDR1 SGHRS, CDR2 YFSETQ. CDR3 length: 15 residues. The V and J ends lost 4 bases and 4 bases, in that order; junction bases with no gene match: 8. CDR3 amino acids: CASSKWTGVGTEAFF. For the CDR3, the DNA is TGCGCCAGCAGCAAATGGACAGGGGTGGGCACTGAAGCTTTCTTT.

This chain links TRBV9 with TRBJ2-5, with 7 bases aligning to TRBD2. The trim removed 3 bases at V and 4 bases at J, leaving 9 bases unmatched. The germline CDR1 and CDR2 sequences are SGDLS and YYNGEE. The CDR3 spans 15 residues. The CDR3 is CASSEGGEGRETQYF. The CDR3 DNA reads as TGTGCCAGCAGCGAGGGAGGGGAGGGGCGAGAGACCCAGTACTTC. Based on the CDR3 plus reference TRBV9 and TRBJ2-5, the full variable domain is DSGVTQTPKHLITATGQRVTLRCSPRSGDLSVYWYQQSLDQGLQFLIQYYNGEERAKGNILERFSAQQFPDLHSELNLSSLELGDSALYFCASSEGGEGRETQYFGPGTRLLVL.

This clone was found once. The rearrangement uses TRBV19 and TRBJ2-1; TRBD2 matches 7 bases. This CDR3 has 15 residues. Germline-derived CDR1 and CDR2 are LNHDA and SQIVND (reference sequence). V lost 5 bases and J lost 3; bases outside the gene matches: 7. Here the CDR3 reads CASSVWRELYNEQFF. In DNA, the CDR3 is TGTGCCAGTAGTGTCTGGCGGGAGCTCTACAATGAGCAGTTCTTC.

The V call is TRBV19, the J call TRBJ2-5, with D perhaps assigned TRBD1 or TRBD2 (5 bases each). CDR1 LNHDA and CDR2 SQIVND come from the germline V gene (reference sequence). The length of the CDR3 is 11 residues. Trimming removed 4 bases at V and 5 bases at J, with 5 bases between. The CDR3 reads CASSRGETQYF. In DNA, the CDR3 is TGTGCCAGTAGTAGGGGGGAGACCCAGTACTTC.

By sample share, this clone is medium-sized. J is TRBJ1-1 and V is TRBV7-9, with D perhaps TRBD1 (5 bases). Trimming took off 0 bases at V and 4 bases at J, with 12 bases between the two ends. CDR3 size: 15 residues. Germline-derived CDR1 and CDR2 are SEHNR and FQNEAQ (reference sequence). The CDR3 spells CASSLAVGGTTEAFF. DNA for the CDR3: TGTGCCAGCAGCTTAGCCGTGGGCGGGACCACTGAAGCTTTCTTT.

V is TRBV5-4 and J is TRBJ1-2, with D maybe TRBD1 (5 bases). CDR1 SGHNT and CDR2 YYREEE come from the germline V gene (reference sequence). The CDR3 has 13 residues. V lost 4 bases and J lost 1, with 8 bases in between. CDR3 loop: CASSPDSNYGYTF. CDR3 bases: TGTGCCAGCAGCCCCGACAGTAACTATGGCTACACCTTC.

The rearrangement links TRBV11-3 to TRBJ2-3, with D unclear. With 0 bases removed from V and 6 bases from J, the gap between germline ends came to 7 bases. The CDR3 runs to 13 residues. In germline, CDR1 is SGHNT, CDR2 YENEEA. CDR3 protein: CASSLDNGDTQYF. The CDR3 DNA reads as TGTGCCAGCAGCTTAGATAACGGGGATACGCAGTATTTT.

V usage is TRBV28 and J usage is TRBJ2-1; D might be TRBD2 (6 bases). CDR1 MDHEN and CDR2 SYDVKM come from the germline V gene. The CDR3 has 16 amino acids. V shed 6 bases and J shed 7 bases, with 22 bases lying between them. CDR3 protein: CASSPPVGGGGNEQFF. CDR3 DNA sequence: TGTGCCAGCAGCCCCCCGGTTGGGGGAGGAGGGAATGAGCAGTTCTTC. Based on the CDR3 plus reference TRBV28 and TRBJ2-1, the full variable domain is DVKVTQSSRYLVKRTGEKVFLECVQDMDHENMFWYRQDPGLGLRLIYFSYDVKMKEKGDIPEGYSVSREKKERFSLILESASTNQTSMYLCASSPPVGGGGNEQFFGPGTRLTVL.

The chain recombines TRBV19 with TRBJ1-2; D call uncertain. Germline loops: CDR1 LNHDA, CDR2 SQIVND (reference sequence). The CDR3 consists of 17 residues. Trimming left V 7 bases short and J 4 bases short, with 25 bases between. The CDR3 sequence is CASKGPWRPGVSYGYTF. CDR3 DNA sequence: TGTGCCAGTAAAGGCCCGTGGCGGCCTGGGGTGAGCTATGGCTACACCTTC.

The rearrangement joins TRBV19 to TRBJ1-5, with 7 nucleotides matching TRBD1. The CDR3 consists of 14 residues. Germline V CDR1 and CDR2: LNHDA, SQIVND (reference sequence). The trim removed 9 bases at V and 1 base at J, leaving 6 bases unmatched. CDR3 region: CASAPGQSNQPQHF. The CDR3, as DNA: TGTGCCAGCGCCCCGGGACAGAGCAATCAGCCCCAGCATTTT.

This clone was counted between two and nine times. The chain is built from TRBV29-1 and TRBJ1-2; perhaps TRBD1 as D (5 bases). CDR1 SQVTM and CDR2 ANQGSEA come from the germline V gene. This CDR3 is built from 13 residues. V lost 4 bases, J lost 1 base, and 10 bases lay in between. The CDR3 protein is CSVGLGVNYGYTF. DNA for the CDR3: TGCAGCGTTGGGTTGGGGGTTAACTATGGCTACACCTTC.

In this sample, this clone turned up once. V is TRBV20-1 and J is TRBJ2-7; D gene ambiguous. Germline CDR1 DFQATT, CDR2 SNEGSKA (reference sequence). This CDR3 spans 11 amino acids. V gave up 4 bases and J gave up 2 bases, with 6 bases separating them. The CDR3 region is CSAIRTYEQYF. CDR3 in DNA: TGCAGTGCTATCCGGACCTACGAGCAGTACTTC.

Comment on this clone: Just one base apart from a much larger clone, this may be a read error. The chain couples TRBV7-2 to TRBJ2-3; no clear D. Trimming pared 3 bases from V and 2 bases from J, leaving 0 bases between. Per germline, CDR1 SGHTA and CDR2 FQGNSA. The CDR3 runs 11 residues. CDR3 loop: CASSFTDTQYF. The CDR3, as DNA: TGTGCCAGCAGCTTCACAGATACGCAGTATTTT.

The chain has TRBV7-8 and TRBJ1-2; 7 nucleotides line up with TRBD1. The CDR3 extends over 14 amino acids. From germline, CDR1 is SGHVS and CDR2 FQNEAQ. The ends lost 2 bases at V and 5 bases at J; junction bases unmatched: 5. In DNA, the CDR3 is TGTGCCAGCAGCTTACAGGGGGACACTTATGGCTACACCTTC. It specifies CASSLQGDTYGYTF.

This chain joins TRBV5-8 and TRBJ2-3, with D perhaps matching TRBD1 (6 bases). Trimming shortened V by 2 bases and J by 5 bases, and 12 bases separated the two germline ends. Germline assignment: CDR1 SGHTS and CDR2 YDEGEE. The CDR3 is 14 amino acids. In DNA, the CDR3 is TGTGCCAGCAGCTTCCCAGGGGTGAGAGATACGCAGTATTTT. Residues: CASSFPGVRDTQYF.

The V call is TRBV6-5, the J call TRBJ1-4; 9 positions match TRBD1. The CDR3 extends over 15 amino acids. With 0 bases clipped from V and 8 bases from J, the junction kept 4 bases outside the gene matches. Germline CDR1 and CDR2: MNHEY and SVGAGI. The CDR3 region is CASSYSTGGREKLFF. The CDR3 DNA follows: TGTGCCAGCAGTTACTCGACAGGGGGGAGGGAAAAACTGTTTTTT.

The chain employs TRBV7-9 and TRBJ1-4, with 7 bases identical to TRBD1. Trimming removed 4 bases from V and 7 bases from J; junction bases left unmatched: 12. CDR3 length: 16 amino acids. Germline CDR1 is SEHNR and CDR2 is FQNEAQ (reference sequence). CDR3 region: CASSWTVGGSGEKLFF. The CDR3 region has the DNA TGTGCCAGCAGCTGGACGGTAGGGGGCTCGGGTGAAAAACTGTTTTTT.

V and J are TRBV7-2 and TRBJ2-3, with TRBD1 matching over 8 bases. Germline V gene lookup returns CDR1 SGHTA and CDR2 FQGNSA. The CDR3 covers 16 residues. J gave up 2 bases and V 2 bases, and 6 bases lay outside the gene matches. CDR3 amino acids: CASSLQGARPTDTQYF. As DNA, the CDR3 is TGTGCCAGCAGCTTACAGGGGGCCAGACCCACAGATACGCAGTATTTT.

The genes are TRBV30 and TRBJ1-1; no clear D. CDR1 is GTSNPN, CDR2 SVGIG, per germline (reference sequence). CDR3 length equals 12 residues. Trimming pared 5 bases from V and 3 bases from J, leaving 10 bases between. The CDR3 DNA is TGTGCCTGGGGAGGTCCGTACACTGAAGCTTTCTTT. It encodes CAWGGPYTEAFF.

V usage is TRBV5-1 and J usage is TRBJ2-3; D call uncertain. The germline gives CDR1 SGHRS, CDR2 YFSETQ. The CDR3 contains 13 residues. V was pared by 2 bases and J by 5 bases, with 9 bases between. Here the CDR3 DNA reads TGCGCCAGCAGCTTCCAGGTGGAAGATACGCAGTATTTT. Translating it yields CASSFQVEDTQYF.

The J gene is TRBJ2-3, the V gene TRBV30; 7 nucleotides agree with TRBD2. From germline, CDR1 is GTSNPN and CDR2 SVGIG (reference sequence). The CDR3 runs to 15 residues. V was pared by 3 bases and J by 2 bases, with 8 bases of the junction left unmatched. Written as DNA, the CDR3 is TGTGCCTGGAGGGCGGGACTAACATACACAGATACGCAGTATTTT. Amino acid sequence: CAWRAGLTYTDTQYF. The full variable domain, rest sourced from reference TRBV30 and TRBJ2-3, is SQTIHQWPATLVQPVGSPLSLECTVEGTSNPNLYWYRQAAGRGLQLLFYSVGIGQISSEVPQNLSASRPQDRQFILSSKKLLLSDSGFYLCAWRAGLTYTDTQYFGPGTRLTVL.